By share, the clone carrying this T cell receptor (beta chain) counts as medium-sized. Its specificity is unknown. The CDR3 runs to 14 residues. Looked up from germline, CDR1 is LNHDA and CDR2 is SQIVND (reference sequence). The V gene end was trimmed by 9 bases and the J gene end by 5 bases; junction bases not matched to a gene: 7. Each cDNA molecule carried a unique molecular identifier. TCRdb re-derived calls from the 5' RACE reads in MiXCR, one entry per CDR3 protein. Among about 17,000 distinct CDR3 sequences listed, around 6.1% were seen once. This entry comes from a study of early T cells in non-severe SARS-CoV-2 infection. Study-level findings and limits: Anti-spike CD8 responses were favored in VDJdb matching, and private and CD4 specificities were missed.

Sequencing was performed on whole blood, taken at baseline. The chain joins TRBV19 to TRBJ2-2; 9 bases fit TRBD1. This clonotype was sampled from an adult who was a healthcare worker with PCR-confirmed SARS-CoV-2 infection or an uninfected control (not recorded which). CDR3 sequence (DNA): TGTGCCAGCCAACAGGGGGCTAAGACCGGGGAGCTGTTTTTT. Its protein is CASQQGAKTGELFF. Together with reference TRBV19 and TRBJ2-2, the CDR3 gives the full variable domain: DGGITQSPKYLFRKEGQNVTLSCEQNLNHDAMYWYRQDPGQGLRLIYYSQIVNDFQKGDIAEGYSVSREKKESFPLTVTSAQKNPTAFYLCASQQGAKTGELFFGEGSRLTVL.